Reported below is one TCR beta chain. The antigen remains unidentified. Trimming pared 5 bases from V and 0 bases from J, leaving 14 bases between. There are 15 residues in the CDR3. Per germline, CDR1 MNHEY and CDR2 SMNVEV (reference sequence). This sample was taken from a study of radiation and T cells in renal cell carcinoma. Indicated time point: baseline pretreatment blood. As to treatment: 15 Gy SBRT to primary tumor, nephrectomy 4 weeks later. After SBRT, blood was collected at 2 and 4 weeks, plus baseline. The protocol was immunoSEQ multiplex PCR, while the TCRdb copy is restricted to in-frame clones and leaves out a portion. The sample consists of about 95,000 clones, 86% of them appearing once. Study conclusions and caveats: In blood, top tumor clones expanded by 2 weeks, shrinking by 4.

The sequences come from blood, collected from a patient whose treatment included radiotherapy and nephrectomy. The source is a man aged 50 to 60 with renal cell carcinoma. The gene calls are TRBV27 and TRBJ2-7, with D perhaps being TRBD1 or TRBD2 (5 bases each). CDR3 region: CASSPFGAPSYEQYF. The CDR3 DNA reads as TGTGCCAGCAGTCCTTTCGGGGCCCCCTCCTACGAGCAGTACTTC.